Listed here are 32 T cell receptor beta chains from one sample, sequenced in a study of cytomegalovirus exposure and HLA in healthy donors. PCR primers comprised 60 Vbeta and 13 Jbeta primers. The table came from immunoSEQ multiplex PCR; TCRdb's copy has only in-frame clones and leaves some out. The top ten hold approximately 3.1% of the sample, which has fewer than 250,000 clones, just under 75% seen once. The specimen sequenced was PBMCs. These receptors were collected from a woman aged 25 to 39 in good health and CMV-seropositive.

This chain joins TRBV11-1 and TRBJ2-5; TRBD2 matches 11 bases. The junction had 8 bases not matched to a gene; V was cut back by 4 bases and J by 4 bases. The V gene's germline CDR1 is SGHAT and CDR2 FQDESV (reference sequence). CDR3 length equals 16 residues. This chain's CDR3 is CASSSRLAGTSETQYF. The CDR3 region has the DNA TGTGCCAGCAGCTCCAGACTAGCGGGAACTTCAGAGACCCAGTACTTC.

The J gene is TRBJ2-2, the V gene TRBV12-5, with TRBD1 matching 10 bases. V was pared by 3 bases and J by 4 bases, with 11 bases of the junction left unmatched. Germline V gives CDR1 LGHNT, CDR2 FRNRAP. CDR3 length equals 18 residues. The CDR3 DNA is TGTGCTAGTGGTTTCCCCCGACAGGGGGCGGTGGGCACCGGGGAGCTGTTTTTT. This codes for CASGFPRQGAVGTGELFF. Supplemented by reference TRBV12-5 and TRBJ2-2, the full variable domain reads DARVTQTPRHKVTEMGQEVTMRCQPILGHNTVFWYRQTMMQGLELLAYFRNRAPLDDSGMPKDRFSAEMPDATLATLKIQPSEPRDSAVYFCASGFPRQGAVGTGELFFGEGSRLTVL.

This clone was picked up one time. The V and J genes are TRBV4-1 and TRBJ2-7, with 12 bases identical to TRBD2. Germline CDR1 is MGHRA and CDR2 is YSYEKL. The CDR3 consists of 14 residues. V lost 5 bases, J lost 6 bases, and 5 bases stayed unmatched. CDR3 in amino acids: CASSASGRASEQYF. CDR3 in DNA: TGCGCCAGCAGCGCTAGCGGGAGGGCCAGCGAGCAGTACTTC.

This clone occurred a few times. The chain is built from TRBV9 and TRBJ2-5; 8 nucleotides align to TRBD1. The J call could be wrong; TRBJ2-7 is a better fit for the DNA end. The CDR3 totals 15 residues. Looked up from germline, CDR1 is SGDLS and CDR2 is YYNGEE. The CDR3, as DNA: TGTGCCAGCAGCGTGGGGACAGGTAACTCCTACGAGCAGTACTTC. It is translated as CASSVGTGNSYEQYF.

This chain connects TRBV6-1 to TRBJ2-7; a weak D match, TRBD1 (6 bases). V gave up 3 bases and J gave up 0 bases, with 12 bases separating them. The CDR3 loop spans 15 amino acids. Germline V gives CDR1 MNHNS, CDR2 SASEGT. The CDR3 reads CASSEPRDISYEQYF. CDR3 coding DNA: TGTGCCAGCAGTGAGCCCCGGGACATCTCCTACGAGCAGTACTTC.

In its sample, this clone was seen once. In DNA, the CDR3 is TGTGCCAGCAGCTTAGTGGCCTATGGCTACACCTTC. It codes for CASSLVAYGYTF. The rearrangement uses TRBV7-2 and TRBJ1-2; D not resolved. The V gene lost 1 base and the J gene lost 4 bases, with 4 bases spanning the gap. CDR3 size: 12 residues. From germline, CDR1 is SGHTA and CDR2 FQGNSA.

This chain uses TRBV2 with TRBJ1-4; tentative D call: TRBD1 (5 bases). There are 15 residues in the CDR3. Between the trimmed V and J ends, which lost 2 bases and 7 bases, there was a span of 14 bases. Per the germline V gene, CDR1 is SNHLY and CDR2 is FYNNEI. The CDR3 here is CASSENGARGEKLFF. The CDR3 nucleotides are TGTGCCAGCAGTGAAAATGGGGCACGAGGTGAAAAACTGTTTTTT.

This clone was seen a few times. The chain carries TRBV4-1 and TRBJ1-1; perhaps TRBD1 as D (6 bases). The germline V and J ends were trimmed by 4 bases and 8 bases, with 11 bases remaining between them. Germline CDR1 is MGHRA and CDR2 is YSYEKL. This CDR3 is 12 amino acids long. CDR3 sequence: CASSRTGTEAFF. CDR3 bases: TGCGCCAGCAGCCGTACAGGGACCGAAGCTTTCTTT.

The chain combines TRBV6-5 with TRBJ1-5, with TRBD1 matching over 9 bases. Unmatched junction bases numbered 1, after V lost 6 bases and J lost 4 bases. Germline CDR1 reads MNHEY; CDR2 reads SVGAGI. The CDR3 consists of 13 residues. The DNA for the CDR3 is TGTGCCAGCAGAGGACAGGGGAATCAGCCCCAGCATTTT. It encodes CASRGQGNQPQHF.

The CDR3 DNA reads TGCAGCGGTGCCCTGGACAATTGGGATTCTAGCACAGATACGCAGTATTTT. Protein: CSGALDNWDSSTDTQYF. This sequence joins TRBV29-1 and TRBJ2-3; maybe TRBD1 (5 bases). CDR3 size: 17 residues. The germline V gene has CDR1 SQVTM and CDR2 ANQGSEA. The ends were cut back, 7 bases at V and 0 bases at J, with 23 bases in the middle.

A single count supports this clone. The gene calls are TRBV27 and TRBJ2-7; weak D call: TRBD1 (5 bases). V dropped 6 bases and J dropped 3 bases, with 9 bases sitting between them. The CDR3 totals 12 residues. Germline V CDR1 and CDR2: MNHEY, SMNVEV (reference sequence). In nucleotides, the CDR3 is TGTGCCAGCAGGGGGCTTTTCTACGAGCAGTACTTC. Translated, it gives CASRGLFYEQYF.

The genes are TRBV27 and TRBJ1-2, with 7 bases identical to TRBD1. J gave up 4 bases and V 5 bases, and 7 bases lay outside the gene matches. The CDR3 loop spans 14 amino acids. The V gene's germline CDR1 is MNHEY and CDR2 SMNVEV (reference sequence). CDR3 nucleotides: TGTGCCAGCAGTCAAGGGGGCACGCGCTATGGCTACACCTTC. It yields the protein CASSQGGTRYGYTF.

The chain has TRBV4-1 and TRBJ2-5, with D tentatively TRBD2 (6 bases). The CDR3 runs 16 residues. V was shortened by 4 bases and J by 5 bases, with 20 bases between the two germline ends. Germline V gene sequence: CDR1 MGHRA, CDR2 YSYEKL. CDR3 loop: CASSPGAVGWGETQYF. The CDR3, as DNA: TGCGCCAGCAGCCCGGGAGCGGTCGGATGGGGGGAGACCCAGTACTTC.

For this clone: Other DNA variants within this sample encode the same CDR3. The V call is TRBV7-6, the J call TRBJ2-6, with D perhaps matching TRBD1 (5 bases). CDR1 and CDR2 from the germline V gene are SGHVS and FNYEAQ. V was trimmed by 4 bases and J by 4 bases, leaving 14 bases between them. CDR3 length: 16 residues. The CDR3 reads CASSSTQGPGANVLTF. The CDR3 DNA follows: TGTGCCAGCAGCTCAACCCAGGGCCCAGGGGCCAACGTCCTGACTTTC.

The V and J genes are TRBV28 and TRBJ2-1, with a possible D match to TRBD2 (6 bases). Germline assignment: CDR1 MDHEN and CDR2 SYDVKM. This CDR3 has 16 residues. The V end lost 6 bases, the J end lost 0 bases, and 15 bases lay between the germline ends. CDR3 protein: CASRSPGLSSYNEQFF. The CDR3 bases are TGTGCCAGCAGGTCGCCGGGACTTAGCTCCTACAATGAGCAGTTCTTC.

The chain carries TRBV11-3 and TRBJ2-7; 14 bases line up with TRBD2. The germline gives CDR1 SGHNT, CDR2 YENEEA. V gave up 5 bases and J gave up 5 bases; unmatched junction bases: 5. The CDR3 covers 15 residues. CDR3 bases: TGTGCCAGCAGCACCGGGACTAGCGGGAGAGACGAGCAGTACTTC. As protein: CASSTGTSGRDEQYF.

This clone was seen a few times. The V gene is TRBV28, the J gene TRBJ2-1, with TRBD2 matching 11 bases. The CDR3 spans 17 residues. Trimming took 5 bases from V and 4 from J; bases not matched to a gene: 10. Germline CDR1 is MDHEN and CDR2 is SYDVKM. CDR3 region: CASSLTTGLAAYNEQFF. Written as DNA, the CDR3 is TGTGCCAGCAGTCTGACTACGGGACTAGCGGCTTACAATGAGCAGTTCTTC.

V and J are TRBV10-1 and TRBJ1-3; no clear D. This CDR3 contains 15 residues. CDR1 is WNHNN and CDR2 is SYGVQD in the germline V gene (reference sequence). The V end lost 0 bases, the J end lost 4 bases, and 10 bases lay between the germline ends. The CDR3 sequence: CASSESAERGNTIYF. CDR3 coding DNA: TGCGCCAGCAGTGAGTCGGCAGAGCGAGGAAACACCATATATTTT.

The DNA of the CDR3 is TGTGCCAGCAGCTTGGGCACAGACAATGAGCAGTTCTTC. It encodes CASSLGTDNEQFF. The chain is built from TRBV13 and TRBJ2-1; D not certain. This CDR3 has 13 residues. Trimming removed 3 bases at V and 5 bases at J, with 8 bases between. Germline lookup yields CDR1 PRHDT and CDR2 FYEKMQ (reference sequence).

The chain is built from TRBV5-1 and TRBJ1-2, with D tentatively TRBD1 (6 bases). The CDR3 covers 13 residues. The germline gives CDR1 SGHRS, CDR2 YFSETQ. Trimming cost V 4 bases and J 4 bases, with 11 bases left between them. CDR3 nucleotide sequence: TGCGCCAGCAGCACCGGACAGATCTATGGCTACACCTTC. Amino acids: CASSTGQIYGYTF.

This chain links TRBV5-1 with TRBJ2-2; 10 nucleotides align to TRBD1. V shed 8 bases and J 8 bases; nucleotides not matched to a gene: 12. CDR1 SGHRS and CDR2 YFSETQ come from the germline V gene. This CDR3 region has 15 residues. The CDR3 spells CARGRDRGVAGELFF. The DNA for the CDR3 is TGCGCCAGGGGCCGGGACAGGGGTGTTGCGGGGGAGCTGTTTTTT. The complete variable domain, with remaining parts taken from reference TRBV5-1 and TRBJ2-2, reads KAGVTQTPRYLIKTRGQQVTLSCSPISGHRSVSWYQQTPGQGLQFLFEYFSETQRNKGNFPGRFSGRQFSNSRSEMNVSTLELGDSALYLCARGRDRGVAGELFFGEGSRLTVL.

V usage is TRBV5-1 and J usage is TRBJ2-7; 15 bases align to TRBD2. V trimming: 5 bases; J trimming: 4 bases; junction bases outside the gene matches: 7. The CDR3 extends over 16 amino acids. CDR1 and CDR2 (germline): SGHRS, YFSETQ. CDR3 loop: CASRREGTSGRYEQYF. As DNA, the CDR3 is TGCGCCAGCAGGAGGGAGGGGACTAGCGGGAGGTACGAGCAGTACTTC.

The gene calls are TRBV2 and TRBJ2-7; D perhaps matches TRBD1 (6 bases). The CDR3 has 14 residues. The V gene lost 6 bases and the J gene lost 5 bases, with 17 bases spanning the gap. The germline V gene has CDR1 SNHLY and CDR2 FYNNEI. CDR3 sequence: CASRGTLLGDEQYF. The CDR3 DNA reads TGTGCCAGCAGGGGGACACTACTCGGGGACGAGCAGTACTTC.

V usage is TRBV6-4 and J usage is TRBJ2-5; TRBD2 matches 10 bases. The V gene's germline CDR1 is MRHNA and CDR2 SNTAGT. CDR3 length: 15 amino acids. Trimming took 2 bases from V and 1 from J; bases not matched to a gene: 1. In DNA form, the CDR3 reads TGTGCCAGCAGTGACAGCGGGAGGGCCCAAGAGACCCAGTACTTC. This sequence encodes CASSDSGRAQETQYF.

This clone was counted a few times. CDR3 amino acids: CASSLGRTSTDTQYF. CDR3 nucleotides: TGTGCCAGCAGCTTGGGCAGAACCTCCACAGATACGCAGTATTTT. The rearrangement links TRBV5-8 to TRBJ2-3; D gene uncertain. V was shortened by 0 bases and J by 2 bases, with 10 bases between the two germline ends. The CDR3 extends over 15 amino acids. Germline loops: CDR1 SGHTS, CDR2 YDEGEE. The full variable domain, with the rest looked up from reference TRBV5-8 and TRBJ2-3, is EAGVTQSPTHLIKTRGQQATLRCSPISGHTSVYWYQQALGLGLQFLLWYDEGEERNRGNFPPRFSGRQFPNYSSELNVNALELEDSALYLCASSLGRTSTDTQYFGPGTRLTVL.

This sequence joins TRBV7-2 and TRBJ2-7; D is possibly TRBD2 (5 bases). Trimming took off 1 base at V and 3 bases at J, with 10 bases between the two ends. Looked up from germline, CDR1 is SGHTA and CDR2 is FQGNSA. The CDR3 is made up of 14 amino acids. The CDR3: CASSLEGGGYEQYF. The CDR3 region has the DNA TGTGCCAGCAGCTTAGAGGGCGGAGGCTACGAGCAGTACTTC.

In this sample, this clone turned up a few times. V gene TRBV11-2 combines with J gene TRBJ1-2; D not resolved. This CDR3 contains 15 residues. V lost 1 base, J lost 2 bases, and 11 bases lay in between. Germline V gene data show CDR1 as SGHAT and CDR2 as FQNNGV. CDR3 DNA: TGTGCCAGCAGCTTAGCCCAACAGCGGAACTATGGCTACACCTTC. Amino acid sequence: CASSLAQQRNYGYTF.

This clone was observed at least ten times. This chain links TRBV6-4 with TRBJ1-1; a weak D match, TRBD1 (6 bases). There are 14 residues in the CDR3. V lost 4 bases, J lost 3 bases, and 12 bases lay in between. The germline gives CDR1 MRHNA, CDR2 SNTAGT. CDR3 coding DNA: TGTGCCAGCAGTGCGCGGACAGAGGACACTGAAGCTTTCTTT. Translating gives CASSARTEDTEAFF.

The chain recombines TRBV12-5 with TRBJ2-5; 7 bases line up with TRBD1. V shed 4 bases, J shed 0 bases, and the junction held 5 bases outside the gene matches. This CDR3 spans 15 amino acids. Per the germline V gene, CDR1 is LGHNT and CDR2 is FRNRAP. The CDR3 region is CASGWGQPYQETQYF. The CDR3 coding sequence is TGTGCTAGTGGTTGGGGACAGCCCTACCAAGAGACCCAGTACTTC.

The chain uses TRBV19 and TRBJ1-5; no clear D. Germline assignment: CDR1 LNHDA and CDR2 SQIVND (reference sequence). The CDR3 has 16 amino acids. V was cut by 0 bases and J by 4 bases, with 13 bases left in between. CDR3 nucleotides: TGTGCCAGTAGTATAGATGGTCCTGGCCAGAATCAGCCCCAGCATTTT. Encoded protein: CASSIDGPGQNQPQHF.

This clone was recorded only once. The chain employs TRBV6-1 and TRBJ1-2; tentative D call: TRBD1 (6 bases). CDR3 size: 14 residues. Trimming pared 6 bases from V and 2 bases from J, leaving 13 bases between. CDR1 and CDR2 from the germline V gene are MNHNS and SASEGT. This chain's CDR3 is CASSRCRGNYGYTF. DNA for the CDR3: TGTGCCAGCAGCCGCTGCAGGGGAAACTATGGCTACACCTTC.

The table lists this clone with a few counts. The chain carries TRBV5-1 and TRBJ2-7, with D uncertain. The V end lost 1 base, the J end lost 2 bases, and 10 bases lay between the germline ends. This CDR3 contains 14 residues. Germline CDR1 reads SGHRS; CDR2 reads YFSETQ. CDR3 loop: CASSLIVAPYEQYF. The CDR3 region has the DNA TGCGCCAGCAGCTTGATTGTAGCCCCCTACGAGCAGTACTTC.